This TCR beta chain was identified during a study of cytomegalovirus exposure and HLA in healthy donors listed by TCRdb under 2017. Study-wide context: An earlier analysis of several hundred of the donors reported roughly 300 Gb of sequence data and 95 million to 130 million unique TCR beta sequences obtained from about 180 million T cells. HLA typing covered class I and class II loci at four-digit resolution. To decide whether each TCR beta V gene segment behaved as functional or pseudogenic, an earlier analysis of some 570 of the donors relied on high-throughput TCR beta sequencing. Among about 400 genotyped donors of the cohort, an average of approximately 240,000 unique TCR beta nucleotide sequences was sequenced per donor, of which 15% to 20% were non-productive. The T cell repertoires of about 700 subjects were profiled by immunosequencing and related to cytomegalovirus serostatus. Roughly 5 DR-DQ haplotypes were handled as single units for association and clustering, since linkage in the cohort was strong. Donor age, sex, ethnicity and CMV serostatus were collected together with the repertoire data. In the later analysis, no new phenotypic data were used to find candidate immune exposures; instead, reliance was placed on TCR beta sequences and their occurrence across donors. Typing coverage varied by locus: roughly 629-630 donors for A, B, C, DRB1 and DQB1; approximately 520 for DQA1; more than 600 for DPA1; more than 450 for DPB1. Every repertoire in the discovery cohort had been generated on one and the same sequencing platform. To predict cytomegalovirus infection status, the study combined high-throughput TCR immunosequencing, statistical association of individual TCRs with disease status, and machine learning. The study was designed to test whether signatures of past pathogen exposure could be identified by cataloging public T cell receptors. In a later genetic analysis, genome-wide SNP genotypes for about three fifths of the roughly 670 donors were used, and that subset was treated as a discovery cohort. Roughly 300 gigabases of sequencing data and approximately 85 million unique TCR sequences were included in an early release covering roughly 600 HLA-typed donors. In a later analysis, previously published TCR beta repertoires from roughly 710 donors were re-analyzed and high-resolution HLA genotyping was added so that TCR occurrence patterns could be studied. Along with the 666-subject first cohort, a separate validation cohort of 120 different subjects was used. Among the approximately 400 genotyped donors, about 85% belonged to the genetic ancestry cluster associated with self-reported Caucasian donors. The investigation overall reported the following: A few of the identified cytomegalovirus-associated TCR beta chains were confirmed in vitro to be specific for cytomegalovirus antigens. In a later analysis, TCR association rates were found to vary across HLA loci, with the most associated TCRs seen for DRB1 alleles and the fewest for HLA-C alleles. Across donors, most TCR sequences were observed very rarely, whereas some public TCRs were present in many individuals. Broadly in line with IMGT annotations, most TCR beta V segments showed up in productive rearrangements about 87% or about 30% of the time in an earlier analysis of several hundred of the donors. A further reported finding was that TCR beta sequences accurately predicted the HLA-A and HLA-B alleles for most subjects in the first cohort. At a false discovery rate of 0.05, a later analysis linked some 18,000 TCR beta sequences to specific HLA alleles. Strong co-occurrence of HLA alleles, especially DR and DQ, made assigning TCR associations to individual alleles difficult. In both the original and validation cohorts, the classifier was reported to diagnose cytomegalovirus status with high specificity and sensitivity. According to a later analysis, parvovirus B19, influenza, CMV and Epstein-Barr virus appeared linked to several top co-occurrence clusters. CMV serostatus was the only immune exposure information available for the cohort. The authors suggested that the approach could potentially be generalized to other disease states and immunological phenotypes. Sequencing depth was assumed to be roughly uniform across donors in the presence/absence analyses, though that assumption may not hold. Because HLA typing was missing for some donors at each locus, association tests included only the typed subset. A cluster of highly shared sequence variants was judged likely to represent a technical artifact of the sequencing pipeline. A later genetic analysis reported fewer N-insertions in productive TCRs among donors in an Asian-associated ancestry cluster than the roughly 620-donor mean. In the study, some 160 TCR beta chains were listed as associated with cytomegalovirus. An association between a missense DCLRE1C variant and V-gene and J-gene trimming of TCR beta chains was found in a later genetic analysis and replicated in an independent cohort. Because counts were too low, under 20 rarely observed V segments, including chromosome 9 orphons, were left out of the earlier analysis of some 600 of the donors. In a later analysis, most CMV-associated TCR beta chains were found to appear HLA-restricted, with HLA associations seemingly driven largely by CMV exposure. Compared with equally common non-associated chains, HLA-associated TCR beta chains in a later analysis were more clonally expanded and had lower generation probabilities. Linkage disequilibrium might explain the correlated functional status among segregating V segments, but an unknown experimental factor could not be excluded. This cohort had only TCR beta chains sequenced, and the lack of alpha or paired-chain data limited which features could be detected.

As regards this clone: Its antigen is not yet known.

The cohort consisted of some 730 healthy bone marrow donors. At the time of sampling, all cohort members were nominally healthy, though unrecorded immune exposures were likely present. The donor tested CMV seropositive and was one of the 289 seropositive cohort members. A peripheral blood sample was provided by each donor, and peripheral blood mononuclear cells were used for TCR beta sequencing. Genomic DNA was extracted from the blood cell samples with the Qiagen DNeasy Blood Extraction Kit. Libraries came from the immunoSEQ multiplex PCR assay. For the multiplex PCR, a mixture combining 60 forward primers for TCR Vbeta segments and 13 reverse primers for TCR Jbeta segments was used. The CDR3 region of rearranged TCR beta genes was amplified from genomic DNA with a multiplex PCR assay. Amplified TCR beta libraries were sequenced as 87-base-pair reads on the Illumina HiSeq System. From the authors' description of their analysis: Across the roughly 640 repertoires, a later analysis counted about 81 million unique TCR beta chains, about 10 million of which were shared by at least two donors. A nearest-neighbor algorithm error-corrected the raw reads and collapsed the reads into unique sequences, merging closely related sequences to remove PCR and sequencing errors. Alignment of CDR3 sequences to IMGT reference sequences was used to assign V, D and J gene segments. Each retained sequence needed at least a six-nucleotide match to both a V gene segment and a J gene segment. Rearrangements were classified as productive when the CDR3 lacked stop codons and remained in frame with V and J, and all other rearrangements were classified as non-productive. Following IMGT convention, CDR3 was defined as the stretch from the second conserved V-encoded cysteine up to the conserved J-encoded phenylalanine. The earlier analysis of approximately 500 of the donors excluded sequences that lacked an unambiguous match to a single V gene segment. An earlier analysis of several hundred of the donors called V segments functional above 56.7% productive rearrangements and segregating when the between-donor standard deviation exceeded 5%. A statistical classification framework was built to diagnose cytomegalovirus status from the catalog of TCR beta chain sequences. In a later analysis, V and J genes were assigned by comparing TCR nucleotide sequences against IMGT/GENE-DB human TR gene sequences. The TCRdist pipeline was used in a later analysis to assign CDR3 sequences and most-parsimonious VDJ recombination scenarios. In a later analysis, each TCR beta chain was defined by its CDR3 amino acid sequence together with its V-gene family, and reads lacking a unique V-gene family were excluded. A later analysis removed 500 to 650 highly shared, low-generation-probability nucleotide sequences to deal with suspected cross-contamination and a sequencing artifact. For each public chain, a later analysis derived a clonal expansion index from normalized ranks of inferred template counts within each repertoire. In a later analysis, generation probabilities were computed using a VDJ recombination model fitted to out-of-frame rearrangements, and the results were checked against IGoR. A later analysis scored TCR-TCR, TCR-HLA and TCR-CMV co-occurrence with hypergeometric tests, applying a repertoire-size bias correction to TCR pairs. A later analysis estimated false discovery rates by permuting HLA or CMV assignments 20 times. In a later analysis, co-occurring TCRs were grouped with DBSCAN, and TCRdist sequence similarity was added when clustering was performed within HLA-allele-positive subsets. For co-occurrence clustering, repertoires with fewer than 30,000 or more than 120,000 public chains were excluded, along with 4 to 6 repertoires with anomalous nucleotide sharing. TCRdb provides this immuneACCESS table in a form limited to in-frame rearrangements. Some clones are lacking; in checked studies, under half of them reflect an unresolved V gene, and why the rest are absent is not known. V, J and clone size reflect that table, while D and trimming were determined from the DNA. For this sample, the table gives tens of thousands of clones. The ten biggest clones cover roughly a sixth of the sample.

The sequenced material came from PBMCs. This clonotype was obtained from a male donor in good health and CMV-seropositive.

DNA sequence: TGTGCCTGGAGTGTACCAGGACTCTACTTCTATAATTCACCCCTCCACTTT. This yields the protein CAWSVPGLYFYNSPLHF. This sequence uses TRBV30 and TRBJ1-6; the D gene is unclear. The CDR3, from cysteine to phenylalanine, totals 17 residues. The DNA shown is the 51-base CDR3, in frame from base 1. From the germline V gene (reference sequence), CDR1 is GTSNPN and CDR2 is SVGIG. V is shortened by 0 bases, J by 3 bases, and the region joining them spans 15 bases.